A selection of T cell receptor beta chains follows, all from one sample in a study of blood T cell repertoires in COVID-19. The data were produced by immunoSEQ multiplex PCR, yet TCRdb's version contains in-frame clones alone and is incomplete. The sample holds 100,000 to 150,000 clones; more than 60% are singletons and the top ten take about 2.5%. The sequenced sample was peripheral blood. These receptor sequences come from a man aged 45-65 years with acute or convalescent COVID-19. Each CDR3 is given with its conserved first and last residue. The D gene is left open where the match is weak. Clone sizes are given selectively: once, few, many, or a class where the clone is expanded.

once	NA	TRBJ2-7	TRBV6-6	13	TGTGCCAGCAGGCTGGGACTGAACTACGAGCAGTACTTC	CASRLGLNYEQYF
few	TRBD2	TRBJ2-7	TRBV27	15	TGTGCCAGCAGTGGACTAGCGGGAGTATCCTACGAGCAGTACTTC	CASSGLAGVSYEQYF
NA	TRBD1	TRBJ2-2	TRBV7-9	14	TGTGCCAGCAGTTCCGGGACAGGGAGCGGGGAGCTGTTTTTT	CASSSGTGSGELFF
NA	TRBD1	TRBJ2-7	TRBV19	12	TGTGCCAGCGGGGACAGGGGGCTTGAGCAGTACTTC	CASGDRGLEQYF
NA	NA	TRBJ1-2	TRBV21-1	15	TGTGCCAGCAGGGGCCGGACAGGGTCTTACTATGGCTACACCTTC	CASRGRTGSYYGYTF
NA	NA	TRBJ2-1	TRBV6-2/TRBV6-3	13	TGTGCCAGCAGTCGGGACACGGTCGGTGAGCAGTTCTTC	CASSRDTVGEQFF
NA	TRBD2	TRBJ2-1	TRBV2	14	TGTGCCAGCAGTGGGACTAGCGGTTTTCGGGAGCAGTTCTTC	CASSGTSGFREQFF
NA	NA	TRBJ1-1	TRBV15	18	TGTGCCACCAGCAGAGGCCGCCTAGGGAGCGGGGGCCACACTGAAGCTTTCTTT	CATSRGRLGSGGHTEAFF
NA	NA	TRBJ2-5	TRBV9	13	TGTGCCAGCAGCAAAAGCGGGCAAGAGACCCAGTACTTC	CASSKSGQETQYF
few	NA	TRBJ1-1	TRBV9	14	TGTGCCAGCAGCGTAGCTAGCAGGAACACTGAAGCTTTCTTT	CASSVASRNTEAFF
NA	NA	TRBJ1-2	TRBV3-1/TRBV3-2	13	TGTGCCAGCAGCCAATCAGGGGCGGCTGGCTACACCTTC	CASSQSGAAGYTF
NA	TRBD1	TRBJ2-2	TRBV7-9	13	TGTGCCAGCAGTCGACAGGGAGCCGGGGAGCTGTTTTTT	CASSRQGAGELFF
NA	TRBD1	TRBJ1-4	TRBV2	14	TGTGCCAGCAGTAACGACAGGGGGGTGGGAAAACTGTTTTTT	CASSNDRGVGKLFF
once	NA	TRBJ1-2	TRBV3-1/TRBV3-2	16	TGTGCCAGCAGCCAAGGGTCGTTGACTCAGCTCCATGGCTACACCTTC	CASSQGSLTQLHGYTF
NA	NA	TRBJ1-2	TRBV7-9	13	TGTGCCAGCAGCGTTAACAGGGTCGGTGGCTACACCTTC	CASSVNRVGGYTF
NA	NA	TRBJ1-1	TRBV14	13	TGTGCCAGCAGCTACGGGAGGAACACTGAAGCTTTCTTT	CASSYGRNTEAFF
NA	NA	TRBJ2-1	TRBV28	15	TGTGCCAGCATTGCGGCTAGCAAAATAGAAGATGAGCAGTTCTTC	CASIAASKIEDEQFF
many	NA	TRBJ2-3	TRBV4-2	15	TGTGCCAGCAGCCAAGAGCGGGAAGGCGCAGATACGCAGTATTTT	CASSQEREGADTQYF
few	NA	TRBJ2-7	TRBV5-1	13	TGCGCCAGCAGCGCTGGACTATCCTACGAGCAGTACTTC	CASSAGLSYEQYF
once	NA	TRBJ1-6	TRBV2	14	TGTGCCAGCACCCCTACGAGGAGTGGATCACCCCTCCACTTT	CASTPTRSGSPLHF
few	NA	TRBJ1-3	TRBV7-9	14	TGTGCCAGCCCCCAGGGTAACTCTGGAAACACCATATATTTT	CASPQGNSGNTIYF
once	TRBD1	TRBJ2-7	TRBV4-2	14	TGTGCCAGCAGCCAAGGACAGGGATGGGACGAGCAGTACTTC	CASSQGQGWDEQYF
NA	NA	TRBJ2-5	TRBV5-1	14	TGCGCCAGCAGCTCGACAGGTGGGGCCGTTGCCCAGTACTTC	CASSSTGGAVAQYF
NA	TRBD1	TRBJ1-5	TRBV28	16	TGTGCCAGCAGTTTGCTACAGGGGGTAGGGAGTCAGCCCCAGCATTTT	CASSLLQGVGSQPQHF
NA	TRBD2	TRBJ2-7	TRBV30	15	TGTGCCTGGAGTGTACGGAGCGGGGGGTGGTACGAGCAGTACTTC	CAWSVRSGGWYEQYF
NA	NA	TRBJ1-6	TRBV2	16	TGTGCCAGCAGTGATACAGGGATCGATTATAATTCACCCCTCCACTTT	CASSDTGIDYNSPLHF
NA	NA	TRBJ2-1	TRBV28	15	TGTGCCAGCAGTCCAACAGAAGGATCTCACAATGAGCAGTTCTTC	CASSPTEGSHNEQFF
NA	TRBD1	TRBJ2-5	TRBV6-5	15	TGTGCCAGCGCTGGACAGGGGGGGCTACAAGAGACCCAGTACTTC	CASAGQGGLQETQYF
NA	TRBD1	TRBJ2-5	TRBV4-1	14	TGCGCCAGCAGCCAAGACGGACAGGAAGAGACCCAGTACTTC	CASSQDGQEETQYF
NA	NA	TRBJ1-5	TRBV5-6	17	TGTGCCAGCACCTCCCGCGGAGGGGCTTTCGGTAATCAGCCCCAGCATTTT	CASTSRGGAFGNQPQHF
NA	TRBD1	TRBJ2-1	TRBV24-1	14	TGTGCCACCAGTGAGACAGGGCTATACAATGAGCAGTTCTTC	CATSETGLYNEQFF
NA	NA	TRBJ2-7	TRBV6-5	14	TGTGCCACCCGTCCCCAGGTCATCTCCTACGAGCAGTACTTC	CATRPQVISYEQYF
NA	TRBD2	TRBJ2-1	TRBV5-8	17	TGTGCCAGCAGCTTGGGGACTAGCGGGCCTTATGGGGATGAGCAGTTCTTC	CASSLGTSGPYGDEQFF
NA	NA	TRBJ2-4	TRBV28	14	TGTGCCAGCGAATCGGGACTGGCCAAAAACATTCAGTACTTC	CASESGLAKNIQYF
NA	TRBD1	TRBJ1-3	TRBV27	16	TGTGCCAGCAGTTTATCTAGGGGGCTTAGTGGAAACACCATATATTTT	CASSLSRGLSGNTIYF
NA	TRBD1	TRBJ1-2	TRBV11-2	13	TGTGCCAGCAGCTTAGGACAGGGGGTTGGCTACACCTTC	CASSLGQGVGYTF